This is a list of T cell receptor beta chains from one sample in a study of T cells in Graves' hyperthyroidism and ophthalmopathy. One entry per CDR3 protein results from TCRdb running MiXCR on the multiplex PCR reads. The sample contains 300,000 to 450,000 distinct CDR3 sequences, more than 11% of which appear only once. The sample consisted of blood. Receptors originate from an older woman with Graves' hyperthyroidism. CDR3s include the opening cysteine and the closing phenylalanine or tryptophan. Fields, in order: V gene, CDR3 length, clone size, D gene, J gene, CDR3 DNA, CDR3 protein. A D gene is named only where the DNA matches it firmly. The size of a clone is reported for some rows only, either as once, few or many, or as a class for expanded clones.

V: TRBV10-1; length: 13; size: few; D: .; J: TRBJ2-3; DNA: TGCGCCAGCAGTGGACTACGCACAGATACGCAGTATTTT; CDR3: CASSGLRTDTQYF
V: TRBV20-1; length: 13; size: .; D: .; J: TRBJ2-7; DNA: TGCAGTGCTAGTCGCCAGACCGCCTACGAGCAGTACTTC; CDR3: CSASRQTAYEQYF
V: TRBV3-1; length: 13; size: .; D: .; J: TRBJ2-7; DNA: TGTGCCAGCAGCGCCCGACATCTCTACGAGCAGTACTTC; CDR3: CASSARHLYEQYF
V: TRBV12-3/TRBV12-4; length: 15; size: many; D: TRBD2; J: TRBJ2-6; DNA: TGTGCCAGCATCCCCGGGAGGGCTGGGGCCAACGTCCTGACTTTC; CDR3: CASIPGRAGANVLTF
V: TRBV10-2; length: 15; size: .; D: .; J: TRBJ2-1; DNA: TGCGCCAGCAGTGATAGAAGGGGGTTCTACAATGAGCAGTTCTTC; CDR3: CASSDRRGFYNEQFF
V: TRBV24-1; length: 15; size: many; D: .; J: TRBJ2-5; DNA: TGTGCCACCAGTGATGCGCTTGGGCGCGGAGAGACCCAGTACTTC; CDR3: CATSDALGRGETQYF
V: TRBV24-1; length: 16; size: .; D: TRBD2; J: TRBJ2-1; DNA: TGTGCCACCAGTGACCGCGCTAGCGGGAGAATACATGAGCAGTTCTTC; CDR3: CATSDRASGRIHEQFF
V: TRBV28; length: 15; size: many; D: .; J: TRBJ2-7; DNA: TGTGCCAGCACACTAGGTCCCCAGGGGCTCGACGAGCAGTACTTC; CDR3: CASTLGPQGLDEQYF
V: TRBV18; length: 14; size: many; D: TRBD1; J: TRBJ1-2; DNA: TGTGCCAGCGCGGTGGACAGGTCTCACTATGGCTACACCTTC; CDR3: CASAVDRSHYGYTF
V: TRBV12-5; length: 14; size: many; D: TRBD1; J: TRBJ2-7; DNA: TGTGCTAGTGGTTCCTGGACAGGACTCTACGAGCAGTACTTC; CDR3: CASGSWTGLYEQYF
V: TRBV20-1; length: 13; size: many; D: .; J: TRBJ1-1; DNA: TGCAGTGCTAGAGAGGTCGGGCTGACTGAAGCTTTCTTT; CDR3: CSAREVGLTEAFF
V: TRBV28; length: 15; size: many; D: TRBD2; J: TRBJ2-1; DNA: TGTGCCAGCAGTTTAGGGGCTAGCGGGAGTTATGAGCAGTTCTTC; CDR3: CASSLGASGSYEQFF
V: TRBV24-1; length: 13; size: few; D: .; J: TRBJ1-1; DNA: TGTGCCACCAGGGGAGGGGGTCACACTGAAGCTTTCTTT; CDR3: CATRGGGHTEAFF
V: TRBV5-6; length: 11; size: many; D: .; J: TRBJ2-7; DNA: TGTGCCAGCAGCTTCGATGACGAGCAGTACTTC; CDR3: CASSFDDEQYF
V: TRBV4-1; length: 13; size: few; D: .; J: TRBJ1-1; DNA: TGCGCCAGCAAGTTTAGTATTAACACTGAAGCTTTCTTT; CDR3: CASKFSINTEAFF